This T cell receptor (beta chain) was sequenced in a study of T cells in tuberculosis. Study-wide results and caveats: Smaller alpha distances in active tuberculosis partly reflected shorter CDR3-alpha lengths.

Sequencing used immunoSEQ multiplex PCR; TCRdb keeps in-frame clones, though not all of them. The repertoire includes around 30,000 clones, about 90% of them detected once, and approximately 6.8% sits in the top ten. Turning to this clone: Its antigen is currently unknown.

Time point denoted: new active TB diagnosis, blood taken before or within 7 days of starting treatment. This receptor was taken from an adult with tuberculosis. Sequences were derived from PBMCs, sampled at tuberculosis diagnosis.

The CDR3 loop is CASSRTSLGYTF. CDR3 coding DNA: TGTGCCAGCAGTCGGACAAGCCTTGGCTACACCTTC. This chain connects TRBV28 to TRBJ1-2; tentatively, D is TRBD1 (5 bases). The CDR3 is made up of 12 amino acids. Germline CDR1 MDHEN, CDR2 SYDVKM. The germline V and J ends were trimmed by 5 bases and 7 bases, with 11 bases remaining between them.